Below are 10 T cell receptor beta chains sequenced from a single sample in a study of T cell repertoires in cytomegalovirus infection. Their cognate antigens are unknown. Each CDR3 protein is one row after TCRdb ran MiXCR on the reads. The sample lists about 25,000 distinct CDR3 sequences, around 21% occurring once. The sequencing used CD8+ T cells from cultured PBMCs, collected from culture after CMV antigen stimulation. Source of these receptors: a human donor in good health (CMV status not recorded). Some clones in this sample may be carry-over from other donors' samples.

The chain uses TRBV4-1 and TRBJ2-5, with 8 bases lining up with TRBD1. Germline CDR1 reads MGHRA; CDR2 reads YSYEKL. The trim removed 0 bases at V and 4 bases at J, leaving 4 bases unmatched. This CDR3 is built from 15 residues. The CDR3 here is CASSQEGQGGETQYF. CDR3 DNA: TGCGCCAGCAGCCAAGAAGGACAGGGAGGAGAGACCCAGTACTTC.

This clonotype was picked up a small number of times. The chain has TRBV6-5 and TRBJ1-1; D might be TRBD1 (5 bases). Looked up from germline, CDR1 is MNHEY and CDR2 is SVGAGI. The CDR3 loop spans 15 amino acids. V was clipped by 2 bases and J by 3 bases, with 13 bases between them. DNA of the CDR3: TGTGCCAGCAGTTACAGTGGCAGGGCCTACACTGAAGCTTTCTTT. This encodes CASSYSGRAYTEAFF.

In its sample, this clonotype was seen many times. The chain joins TRBV12-3 or TRBV12-4 to TRBJ1-6, with D possibly being TRBD1 (5 bases). The germline V and J ends were trimmed by 5 bases and 8 bases, with 19 bases remaining between them. The CDR3 has 16 amino acids. The CDR3 sequence is CASSADSGGNHSPLHF. The CDR3, as DNA: TGTGCCAGCAGTGCAGACAGCGGCGGGAATCATTCACCCCTCCACTTT.

This clonotype occurred many times. The CDR3 DNA reads TGCAGCGTTGAAGATCAGGCGAGGACAGCTTACAATGAGCAGTTCTTC. Translation: CSVEDQARTAYNEQFF. This rearrangement joins TRBV29-1 to TRBJ2-1, with a tentative D call TRBD1 (6 bases). The CDR3 spans 16 residues. Trimming removed 0 bases at V and 4 bases at J, with 16 bases between. CDR1 SQVTM and CDR2 ANQGSEA come from the germline V gene.

The chain recombines TRBV4-2 with TRBJ1-2; D is unresolved. V dropped 0 bases and J dropped 5 bases, with 1 base sitting between them. The CDR3 is made up of 11 amino acids. The germline V gene encodes CDR1 LGHNA and CDR2 YNFKEQ. In DNA, the CDR3 is TGTGCCAGCAGCCAAGAATATGGCTACACCTTC. As protein: CASSQEYGYTF.

This clonotype was picked up a small number of times. The chain is built from TRBV7-9 and TRBJ1-1, with D unclear. Germline lookup yields CDR1 SEHNR and CDR2 FQNEAQ (reference sequence). V was trimmed by 5 bases and J by 6 bases, leaving 10 bases between them. This CDR3 is built from 12 residues. The CDR3 spells CASSLSDPEAFF. Here the CDR3 DNA reads TGTGCCAGCAGCCTGAGCGACCCTGAAGCTTTCTTT.

This clonotype was detected only a few times. V gene TRBV2 combines with J gene TRBJ2-3, with D uncertain. CDR3 length equals 14 residues. Germline V gives CDR1 SNHLY, CDR2 FYNNEI. The V gene lost 1 base and the J gene lost 4 bases, with 9 bases spanning the gap. CDR3 in DNA: TGTGCCAGCAGTGAAGTTGGGTCGGCAGATACGCAGTATTTT. Its protein product is CASSEVGSADTQYF.

At least ten counts were recorded for this clonotype. The chain links TRBV7-6 to TRBJ2-3, with D tentatively TRBD2 (5 bases). Germline V gene lookup returns CDR1 SGHVS and CDR2 FNYEAQ. Trimming cost V 5 bases and J 2 bases, with 11 bases left between them. The CDR3 contains 14 residues. The CDR3 loop reads CASSPPGFTDTQYF. CDR3 nucleotide sequence: TGTGCCAGCAGCCCACCGGGGTTCACAGATACGCAGTATTTT.

This clonotype was detected a few times. This chain connects TRBV13 to TRBJ2-7; 10 bases map to TRBD2. There are 14 residues in the CDR3. The germline V gene has CDR1 PRHDT and CDR2 FYEKMQ (reference sequence). V dropped 5 bases and J dropped 2; count of bases not matched to a gene: 3. For the CDR3, the DNA is TGTGCCAGCAGCGTAGCGGGGGGACCCTACGAGCAGTACTTC. This codes for CASSVAGGPYEQYF.

The rearrangement links TRBV6-2 or TRBV6-3 to TRBJ2-7, with D hard to call. The CDR3 is 11 amino acids. Per the germline V gene, CDR1 is MNHEY and CDR2 is SVGEGT. The ends were cut back, 4 bases at V and 7 bases at J, with 8 bases in the middle. CDR3 nucleotide sequence: TGTGCCAGCAGTTCCCTGAGAGAGCAGTACTTC. It encodes CASSSLREQYF.